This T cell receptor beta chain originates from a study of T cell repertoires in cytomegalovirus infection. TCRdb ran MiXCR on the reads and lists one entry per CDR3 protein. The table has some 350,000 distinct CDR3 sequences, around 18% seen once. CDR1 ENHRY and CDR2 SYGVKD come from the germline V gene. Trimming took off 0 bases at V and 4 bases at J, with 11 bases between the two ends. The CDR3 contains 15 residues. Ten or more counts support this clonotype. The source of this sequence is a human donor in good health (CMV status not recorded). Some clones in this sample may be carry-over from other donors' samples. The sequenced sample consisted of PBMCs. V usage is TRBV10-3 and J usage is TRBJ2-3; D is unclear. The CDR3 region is CAISESLAGPDTQYF. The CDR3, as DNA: TGTGCCATCAGTGAGTCCCTCGCAGGCCCAGATACGCAGTATTTT.